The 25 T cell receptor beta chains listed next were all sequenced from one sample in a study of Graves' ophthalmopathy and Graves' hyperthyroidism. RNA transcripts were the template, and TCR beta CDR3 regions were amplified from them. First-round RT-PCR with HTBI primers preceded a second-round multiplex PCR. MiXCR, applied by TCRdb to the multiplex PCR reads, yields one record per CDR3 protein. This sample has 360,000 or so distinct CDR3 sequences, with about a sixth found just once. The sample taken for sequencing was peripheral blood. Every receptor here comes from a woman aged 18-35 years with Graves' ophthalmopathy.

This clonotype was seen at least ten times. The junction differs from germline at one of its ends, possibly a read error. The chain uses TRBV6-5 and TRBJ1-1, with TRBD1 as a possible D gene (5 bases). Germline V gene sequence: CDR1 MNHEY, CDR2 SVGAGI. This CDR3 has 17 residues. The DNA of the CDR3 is TGTGCCAGCAGTTACCTTAATCCGGGACCGTACAACACTGAAGCTTCCTTT. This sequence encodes CASSYLNPGPYNTEASF.

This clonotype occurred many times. As DNA, the CDR3 is TGTGCCAGCAGTTTAGAACCGACGAACACTGAAGCTTTCTTT. This translates into CASSLEPTNTEAFF. The chain combines TRBV28 with TRBJ1-1; no clear D gene. V lost 2 bases and J lost 1, with 8 bases in between. Germline-derived CDR1 and CDR2 are MDHEN and SYDVKM. CDR3 length equals 14 residues.

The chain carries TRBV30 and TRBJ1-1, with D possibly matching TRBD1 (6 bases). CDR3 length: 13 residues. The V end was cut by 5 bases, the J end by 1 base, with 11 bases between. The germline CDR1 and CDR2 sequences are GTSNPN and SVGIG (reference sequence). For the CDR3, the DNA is TGTGCCTGGGGACAGACCTCGAACACTGAAGCTTTCTTT. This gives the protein CAWGQTSNTEAFF.

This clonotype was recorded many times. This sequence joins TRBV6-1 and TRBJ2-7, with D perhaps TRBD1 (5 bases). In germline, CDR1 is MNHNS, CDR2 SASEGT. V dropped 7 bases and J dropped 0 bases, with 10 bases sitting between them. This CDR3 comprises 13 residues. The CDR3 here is CASTSGYSYEQYF. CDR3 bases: TGTGCCAGCACCTCAGGGTACTCCTACGAGCAGTACTTC.

CDR3 region: CASSLEVVSFNSPLHF. As DNA, the CDR3 is TGTGCCAGCAGCTTAGAGGTTGTCAGCTTTAATTCACCCCTCCACTTT. The chain couples TRBV7-6 to TRBJ1-6; no clear D. Trimming shortened V by 1 base and J by 6 bases, and 13 bases separated the two germline ends. This CDR3 has 16 amino acids. Per the germline V gene, CDR1 is SGHVS and CDR2 is FNYEAQ.

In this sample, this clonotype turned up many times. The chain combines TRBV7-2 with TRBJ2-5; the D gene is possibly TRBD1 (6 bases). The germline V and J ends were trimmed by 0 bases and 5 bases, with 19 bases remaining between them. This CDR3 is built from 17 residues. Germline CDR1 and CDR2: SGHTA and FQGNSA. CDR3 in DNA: TGTGCCAGCAGCTTAGCGACAGGCCCCGACCCCTGGGAGACCCAGTACTTC. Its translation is CASSLATGPDPWETQYF.

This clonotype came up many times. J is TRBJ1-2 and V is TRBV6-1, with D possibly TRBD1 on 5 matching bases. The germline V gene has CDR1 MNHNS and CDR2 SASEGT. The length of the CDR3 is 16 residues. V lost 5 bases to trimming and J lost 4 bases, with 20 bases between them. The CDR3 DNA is TGTGCCAGCAGTAGAGGGACTGCCCCTGCCTTCTATGGCTACACCTTC. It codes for CASSRGTAPAFYGYTF.

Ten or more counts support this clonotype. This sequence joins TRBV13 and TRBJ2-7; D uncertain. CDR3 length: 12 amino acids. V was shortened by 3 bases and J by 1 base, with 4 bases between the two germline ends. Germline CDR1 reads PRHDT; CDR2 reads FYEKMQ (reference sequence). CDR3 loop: CASSFKSYEQYF. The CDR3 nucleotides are TGTGCCAGCAGCTTCAAATCCTACGAGCAGTACTTC.

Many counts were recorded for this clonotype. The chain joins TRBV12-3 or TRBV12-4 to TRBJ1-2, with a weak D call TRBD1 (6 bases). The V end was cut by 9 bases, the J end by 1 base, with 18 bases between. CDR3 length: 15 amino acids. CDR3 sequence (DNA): TGTGCCAGTACAGAGGGACAACACCTTAACTATGGCTACACCTTC. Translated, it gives CASTEGQHLNYGYTF.

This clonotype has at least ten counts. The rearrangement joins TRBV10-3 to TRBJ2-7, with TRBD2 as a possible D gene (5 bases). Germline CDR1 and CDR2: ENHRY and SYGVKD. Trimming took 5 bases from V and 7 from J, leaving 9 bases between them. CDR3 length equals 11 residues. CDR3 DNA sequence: TGTGCCATCAGTCGGGAAGGAGAGCAGTACTTC. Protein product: CAISREGEQYF.

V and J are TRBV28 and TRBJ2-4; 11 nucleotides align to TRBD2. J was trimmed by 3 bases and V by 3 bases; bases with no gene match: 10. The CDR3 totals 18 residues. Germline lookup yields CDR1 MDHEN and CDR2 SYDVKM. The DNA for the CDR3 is TGTGCCAGCAGTTTCGTCCCACTAGCGGGAGTAGGCAAAAACATTCAGTACTTC. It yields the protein CASSFVPLAGVGKNIQYF.

In DNA form, the CDR3 reads TGTGCCAGCAGTCCGACGGGACACACCGGGGAGCTGTTTTTT. Translation gives CASSPTGHTGELFF. This rearrangement joins TRBV6-1 to TRBJ2-2, with D perhaps given as TRBD1 or TRBD2 (5 bases each). Trimming took off 5 bases at V and 3 bases at J, with 10 bases between the two ends. In germline, CDR1 is MNHNS, CDR2 SASEGT. CDR3 length: 14 amino acids.

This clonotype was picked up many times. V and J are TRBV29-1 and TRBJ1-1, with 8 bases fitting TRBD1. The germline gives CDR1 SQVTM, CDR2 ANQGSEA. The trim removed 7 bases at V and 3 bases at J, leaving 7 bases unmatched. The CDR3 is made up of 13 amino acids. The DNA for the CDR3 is TGCAGCGGCAGGACAGGGCGGGACACTGAAGCTTTCTTT. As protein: CSGRTGRDTEAFF.

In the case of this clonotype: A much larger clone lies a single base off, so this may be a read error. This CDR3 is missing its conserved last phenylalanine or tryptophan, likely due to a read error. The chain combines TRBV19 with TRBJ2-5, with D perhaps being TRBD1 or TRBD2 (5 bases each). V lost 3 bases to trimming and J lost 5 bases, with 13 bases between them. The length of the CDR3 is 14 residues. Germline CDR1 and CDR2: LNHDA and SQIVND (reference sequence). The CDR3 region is CASSIVGGGETQYL. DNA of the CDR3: TGTGCCAGTAGTATTGTTGGGGGTGGGGAGACCCAGTACCTC.

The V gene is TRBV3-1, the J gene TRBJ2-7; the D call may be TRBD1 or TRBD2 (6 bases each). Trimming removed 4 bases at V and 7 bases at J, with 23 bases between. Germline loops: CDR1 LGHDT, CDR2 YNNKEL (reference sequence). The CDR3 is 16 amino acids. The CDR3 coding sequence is TGTGCCAGCAGCCGAAACCTCAAACCGGGGGCGGGAGAGCAGTACTTC. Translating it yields CASSRNLKPGAGEQYF.

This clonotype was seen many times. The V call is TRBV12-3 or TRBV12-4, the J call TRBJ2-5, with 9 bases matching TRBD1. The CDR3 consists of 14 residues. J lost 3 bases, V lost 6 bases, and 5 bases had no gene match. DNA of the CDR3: TGTGCCAGCAGCCCGGGACAGGGAAAAGAGACCCAGTACTTC. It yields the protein CASSPGQGKETQYF.

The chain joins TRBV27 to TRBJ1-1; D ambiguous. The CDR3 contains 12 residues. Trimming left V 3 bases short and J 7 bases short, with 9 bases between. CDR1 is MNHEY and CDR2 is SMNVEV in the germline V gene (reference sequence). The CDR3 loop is CASSFIGSEAFF. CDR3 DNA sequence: TGTGCCAGCAGTTTCATTGGGAGTGAAGCTTTCTTT.

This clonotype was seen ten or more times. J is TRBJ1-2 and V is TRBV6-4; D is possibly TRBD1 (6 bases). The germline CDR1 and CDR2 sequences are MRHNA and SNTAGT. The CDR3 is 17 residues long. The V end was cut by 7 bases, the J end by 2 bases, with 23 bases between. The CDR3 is CASNGVTGKRSNYGYTF. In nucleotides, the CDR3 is TGTGCCAGCAATGGAGTAACAGGGAAACGGAGCAACTATGGCTACACCTTC.

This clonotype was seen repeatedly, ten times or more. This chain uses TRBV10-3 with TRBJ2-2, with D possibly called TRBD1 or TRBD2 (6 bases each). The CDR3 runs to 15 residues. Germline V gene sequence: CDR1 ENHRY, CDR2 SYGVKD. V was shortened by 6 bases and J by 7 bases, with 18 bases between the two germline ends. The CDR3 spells CAIRPLRGVDGELFF. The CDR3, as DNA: TGTGCCATCAGGCCCCTAAGGGGGGTTGACGGGGAGCTGTTTTTT.

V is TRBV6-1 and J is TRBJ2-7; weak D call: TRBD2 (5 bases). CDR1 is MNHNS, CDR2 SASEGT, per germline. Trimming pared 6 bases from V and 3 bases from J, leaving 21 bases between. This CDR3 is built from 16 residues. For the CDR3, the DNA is TGTGCCAGCAGAGACGCGGAGGCCAGAACCAGCTACGAGCAGTACTTC. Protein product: CASRDAEARTSYEQYF.

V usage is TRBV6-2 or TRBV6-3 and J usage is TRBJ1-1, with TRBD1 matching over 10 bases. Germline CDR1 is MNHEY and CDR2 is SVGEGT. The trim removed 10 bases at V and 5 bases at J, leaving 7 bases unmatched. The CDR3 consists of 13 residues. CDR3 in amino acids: CATGDRGETEAFF. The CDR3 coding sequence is TGTGCCACCGGGGACAGGGGTGAGACTGAAGCTTTCTTT.

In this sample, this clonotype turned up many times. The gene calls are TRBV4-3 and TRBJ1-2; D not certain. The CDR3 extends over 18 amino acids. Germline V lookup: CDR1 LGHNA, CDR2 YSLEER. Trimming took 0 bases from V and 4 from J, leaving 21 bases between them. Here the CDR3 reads CASSQDQPEESGFYGYTF. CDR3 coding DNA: TGCGCCAGCAGCCAAGATCAGCCGGAGGAGAGCGGTTTCTATGGCTACACCTTC.

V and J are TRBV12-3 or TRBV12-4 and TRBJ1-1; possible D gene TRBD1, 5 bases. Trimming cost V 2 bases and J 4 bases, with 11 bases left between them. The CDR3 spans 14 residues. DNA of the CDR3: TGTGCCAGCAGTTTATGGGGGACGGGCACTGAAGCTTTCTTT. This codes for CASSLWGTGTEAFF.

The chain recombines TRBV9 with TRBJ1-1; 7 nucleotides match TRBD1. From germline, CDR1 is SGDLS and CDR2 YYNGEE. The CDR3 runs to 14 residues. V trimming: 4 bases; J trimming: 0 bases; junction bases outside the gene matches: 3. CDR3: CASSTGEMNTEAFF. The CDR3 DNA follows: TGTGCCAGCAGCACAGGGGAAATGAACACTGAAGCTTTCTTT.

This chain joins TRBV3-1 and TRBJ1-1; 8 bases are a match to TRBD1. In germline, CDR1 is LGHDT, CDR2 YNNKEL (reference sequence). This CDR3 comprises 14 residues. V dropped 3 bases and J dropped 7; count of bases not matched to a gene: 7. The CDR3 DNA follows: TGTGCCAGCAGCCAGGCCACAGGGGGGGTTGAAGCTTTCTTT. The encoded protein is CASSQATGGVEAFF.